The clone carrying this TCR beta chain was found many times. Its specificity is unknown. The sample belongs to a study of T cells in Graves' hyperthyroidism and ophthalmopathy. Study findings and constraints: Ophthalmopathy was model-predicted a median about six months pre-onset.

Ophthalmopathy patients showed a Clinical Activity Score of at least 3, NOSPECS grade of at least 4 and duration under 3 months. Germline V gene data show CDR1 as SGHTA and CDR2 as FQGNSA. Trimming took 3 bases from V and 0 from J, leaving 12 bases between them. The CDR3 consists of 16 residues. TCR beta CDR3 region amplification was performed from RNA transcripts. The study used the HTBI primer set for a first-round RT-PCR of the TCR CDR3. Via MiXCR, TCRdb re-called the multiplex PCR reads, giving one row per CDR3 protein. The sample holds roughly 500,000 distinct CDR3 sequences, roughly 16% seen once.

The chain employs TRBV7-2 and TRBJ2-1; D is undetermined. The sequenced sample consisted of blood. The sequence came from a woman in her twenties or thirties with Graves' ophthalmopathy. The CDR3 coding sequence is TGTGCCAGCAGCTTTCGGCCACTGAGCTCCTACAATGAGCAGTTCTTC. Amino acids: CASSFRPLSSYNEQFF. The full variable domain, in which reference TRBV7-2 and TRBJ2-1 provide the parts outside the CDR3, is GAGVSQSPSNKVTEKGKDVELRCDPISGHTALYWYRQSLGQGLEFLIYFQGNSAPDKSGLPSDRFSAERTGGSVSTLTIQRTQQEDSAVYLCASSFRPLSSYNEQFFGPGTRLTVL.